The 11 T cell receptor beta chains in this list originate from one sample, sequenced in a study of T-cell reconstitution after alpha-beta-depleted transplantation in children. Molecular barcoding with unique molecular identifiers was used for the TCRbeta library. A single record per CDR3 protein comes from TCRdb applying MiXCR to the PCR reads. The sample gives approximately 350,000 distinct CDR3 sequences, 15% to 20% of which show up once; about 41% is in the top ten. Sequences were derived from PBMCs, mostly from graft donor cells, sampled 360 days after TCRalphabeta/CD19-depleted stem cell transplant. These TCRs come from a male patient under 10 years old who had a stem cell transplant for acute lymphoblastic leukemia, so the T cells may come from the graft donor.

This chain links TRBV9 with TRBJ1-2; D call uncertain. CDR1 and CDR2 (germline): SGDLS, YYNGEE. The CDR3 extends over 14 amino acids. The V end lost 1 base, the J end lost 2 bases, and 9 bases lay between the germline ends. CDR3 residues: CASSVKGQNYGYTF. In DNA, the CDR3 is TGTGCCAGCAGCGTAAAAGGGCAAAACTATGGCTACACCTTC.

This clonotype was observed a handful of times. The genes are TRBV29-1 and TRBJ2-1; D is unresolved. Trimming shortened V by 4 bases and J by 5 bases, and 18 bases separated the two germline ends. From germline, CDR1 is SQVTM and CDR2 ANQGSEA. The CDR3 has 15 residues. The CDR3 loop reads CSVAGRGGLDNEQFF. The CDR3 bases are TGCAGCGTTGCCGGCCGCGGTGGGCTTGACAATGAGCAGTTCTTC.

This clonotype has a handful of counts. V usage is TRBV7-2 and J usage is TRBJ2-1; TRBD2 might be the D (5 bases). The CDR3 length is 15 residues. In germline, CDR1 is SGHTA, CDR2 FQGNSA. V was trimmed by 1 base and J by 4 bases, leaving 11 bases between them. CDR3 DNA: TGTGCCAGCAGCTTAGGATTCGGGAAGTACAATGAGCAGTTCTTC. Translated, it gives CASSLGFGKYNEQFF.

A remark on this clonotype: Sequence at one end of the junction differs from germline and may be a read error. The chain uses TRBV7-8 and TRBJ2-7, with TRBD1 matching 10 bases. Per the germline V gene, CDR1 is SGHVS and CDR2 is FQNEAQ. The CDR3 is 16 amino acids. The CDR3 coding sequence is TGTGCCAGCAGCATAGCTGACAGGGGGCCCCTCTTTGAGCAGTACTTC. This gives the protein CASSIADRGPLFEQYF.

J is TRBJ2-3 and V is TRBV12-3 or TRBV12-4; D tentatively reads TRBD1 or TRBD2 (5 bases each). This CDR3 comprises 19 residues. V was shortened by 3 bases and J by 2 bases, with 24 bases between the two germline ends. CDR3 sequence (DNA): TGTGCCAGCAGTTTTGGGCCCTCTCCGGGGCTAGCTATCACAGATACGCAGTATTTT. Translated, it gives CASSFGPSPGLAITDTQYF.

As DNA, the CDR3 is TGCAGTGCTGCAGGACAGCTCCCGAACAACTATGGCTACACCTTC. Translation gives CSAAGQLPNNYGYTF. The gene calls are TRBV20-1 and TRBJ1-2, with D possibly matching TRBD1 (6 bases). This CDR3 contains 15 residues. The V gene lost 5 bases and the J gene lost 2 bases, with 18 bases spanning the gap. Germline V gene sequence: CDR1 DFQATT, CDR2 SNEGSKA (reference sequence).

The chain joins TRBV20-1 to TRBJ1-2; 10 bases are a match to TRBD1. The V and J ends lost 6 bases and 5 bases, in that order; junction bases with no gene match: 3. From germline, CDR1 is DFQATT and CDR2 SNEGSKA (reference sequence). The CDR3 consists of 12 residues. The CDR3 reads CSAGQGNYGYTF. The DNA for the CDR3 is TGCAGTGCGGGACAGGGGAATTATGGCTACACCTTC.

This clonotype was seen only a few times. The J gene is TRBJ2-2, the V gene TRBV7-9, with 8 bases identical to TRBD1. The CDR3 length is 15 residues. Germline CDR1 is SEHNR and CDR2 is FQNEAQ (reference sequence). Trimming removed 4 bases from V and 7 bases from J; junction bases left unmatched: 8. As DNA, the CDR3 is TGTGCCAGCAGCTCCCAGGACAGGGCTGGCGGGGAGCTGTTTTTT. The encoded protein is CASSSQDRAGGELFF.

The V call is TRBV4-1, the J call TRBJ1-5; D not certain. The CDR3 covers 16 residues. Trimming left V 0 bases short and J 4 bases short, with 13 bases between. The germline CDR1 and CDR2 sequences are MGHRA and YSYEKL. CDR3 bases: TGCGCCAGCAGCCAAGATTTAGGGTTGCCAAATCAGCCCCAGCATTTT. It yields the protein CASSQDLGLPNQPQHF.

The V and J genes are TRBV9 and TRBJ2-5; 7 bases are a match to TRBD2. CDR1 SGDLS and CDR2 YYNGEE come from the germline V gene. The V gene end was trimmed by 1 base and the J gene end by 5 bases; junction bases not matched to a gene: 2. There are 13 residues in the CDR3. CDR3 coding DNA: TGTGCCAGCAGCGTATGGGGGGGGGAGACCCAGTACTTC. Translating gives CASSVWGGETQYF.

The table lists this clonotype with many counts. The chain is built from TRBV4-3 and TRBJ1-1; D is ambiguous. The CDR3 is 14 amino acids. V lost 2 bases and J 1 base, leaving 8 bases between the germline ends. Germline assignment: CDR1 LGHNA and CDR2 YSLEER. The CDR3 region is CASSQHRRNTEAFF. As DNA, the CDR3 is TGCGCCAGCAGCCAACATAGGAGGAACACTGAAGCTTTCTTT.